This TCR beta chain appears in the sequencing data of a study of blood T cell repertoires in COVID-19. Study context: Sites in the United States, Italy and Spain provided acute and convalescent COVID-19 samples. PBMCs, B-cell-depleted T cells, or T cells were the source of the cDNA or gDNA that made up the material.

In the study's own analysis: Amplifying reference gene primers gave estimates of nucleated cell counts. The method was immunoSEQ multiplex PCR; TCRdb's version includes in-frame clones alone and lacks a portion of them. The V and J calls and clone size come from that table; D and trimming were worked out from the DNA. The sample holds 150,000 to 200,000 clones, 88% seen once. This CDR3 is 16 amino acids long. In germline, CDR1 is MNHNS, CDR2 SASEGT. The V gene lost 4 bases and the J gene lost 8 bases, with 23 bases spanning the gap. Source material: peripheral blood. The J gene is TRBJ1-2, the V gene TRBV6-1; a weak D match, TRBD1 (5 bases). This sequence originates from a man between 45 and 60 years old who had recovered from COVID-19. Here the CDR3 DNA reads TGTGCCAGCAGTGGAATCATCCGGCGACAGTTCGACGGCTACACCTTC. Protein sequence: CASSGIIRRQFDGYTF.